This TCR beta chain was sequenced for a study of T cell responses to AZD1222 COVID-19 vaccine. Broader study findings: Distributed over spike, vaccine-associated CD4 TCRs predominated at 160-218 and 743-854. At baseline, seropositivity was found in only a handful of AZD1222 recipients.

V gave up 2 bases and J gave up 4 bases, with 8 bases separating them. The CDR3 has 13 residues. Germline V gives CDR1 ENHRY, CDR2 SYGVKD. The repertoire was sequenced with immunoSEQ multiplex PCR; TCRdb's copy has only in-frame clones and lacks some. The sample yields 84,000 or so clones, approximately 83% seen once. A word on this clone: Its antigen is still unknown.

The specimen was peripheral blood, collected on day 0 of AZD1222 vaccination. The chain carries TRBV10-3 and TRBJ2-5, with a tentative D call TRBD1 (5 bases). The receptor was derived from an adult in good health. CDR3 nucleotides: TGTGCCATCAGTGAGGGGGCGTTAGAGACCCAGTACTTC. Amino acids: CAISEGALETQYF.